Below are 29 T cell receptor beta chains sequenced from a single sample in a study of cytotoxic CD8 clonotypes in ibrutinib-treated CLL. Produced via immunoSEQ multiplex PCR; TCRdb's table is partial and in-frame only. The table records approximately 32,000 clones, approximately 48% of them present only once. This material consisted of PBMCs, taken before ibrutinib treatment. The receptor source for this set is a human donor with chronic lymphocytic leukemia.

The chain links TRBV11-2 to TRBJ2-1, with 11 bases matching TRBD2. CDR1 is SGHAT and CDR2 is FQNNGV in the germline V gene. Trimming took 3 bases from V and 4 from J; bases not matched to a gene: 8. The CDR3 length is 17 residues. CDR3 in DNA: TGTGCCAGCAGCTTCGGGGCTAGCGGGGGGCCTTACAATGAGCAGTTCTTC. As protein: CASSFGASGGPYNEQFF.

This clone was counted only a few times. The gene calls are TRBV30 and TRBJ1-5; TRBD1 agrees at 7 bases. This CDR3 has 11 residues. Germline V CDR1 and CDR2: GTSNPN, SVGIG (reference sequence). The V gene end was trimmed by 5 bases and the J gene end by 14 bases; junction bases not matched to a gene: 9. The CDR3 is CAWEAGGQEHF. CDR3 nucleotide sequence: TGTGCCTGGGAGGCAGGTGGACAGGAGCATTTT.

A few counts support this clone. V gene TRBV29-1 combines with J gene TRBJ2-7; D uncertain. V lost 5 bases and J 3 bases, leaving 14 bases between the germline ends. This CDR3 is built from 13 residues. CDR1 SQVTM and CDR2 ANQGSEA come from the germline V gene. The CDR3 nucleotides read TGCAGCGTTTTCGCTTTTGGCTACTACGAGCAGTACTTC. As protein: CSVFAFGYYEQYF.

CDR3 region: CASSLQPSSETQYF. The DNA for the CDR3 is TGTGCCAGCAGCTTACAACCTAGTTCGGAGACCCAGTACTTC. This rearrangement joins TRBV7-3 to TRBJ2-5; D is undetermined. Trimming shortened V by 2 bases and J by 5 bases, and 12 bases separated the two germline ends. CDR1 SGHTA and CDR2 FQGTGA come from the germline V gene. The CDR3 has 14 amino acids. The whole variable domain, remainder taken from reference TRBV7-3 and TRBJ2-5, is GAGVSQTPSNKVTEKGKYVELRCDPISGHTALYWYRQSLGQGPEFLIYFQGTGAADDSGLPNDRFFAVRPEGSVSTLKIQRTERGDSAVYLCASSLQPSSETQYFGPGTRLLVL.

This clone was counted between two and nine times. The chain has TRBV7-8 and TRBJ1-6; 8 nucleotides align to TRBD1. The V gene end was trimmed by 0 bases and the J gene end by 7 bases; junction bases not matched to a gene: 2. Per germline, CDR1 SGHVS and CDR2 FQNEAQ. This CDR3 is built from 15 residues. CDR3 in amino acids: CASSLAQGANSPLHF. The CDR3, as DNA: TGTGCCAGCAGCTTAGCCCAGGGGGCGAATTCACCCCTCCACTTT.

The chain recombines TRBV5-6 with TRBJ1-5; 10 positions agree with TRBD1. The J segment lost 6 bases and the V segment lost 0 bases, leaving 12 bases of the junction unmatched. Germline-derived CDR1 and CDR2 are SGHDT and YYEEEE. The CDR3 covers 18 residues. The CDR3 loop reads CASSLGPTGTGVVQPQHF. The CDR3 nucleotides read TGTGCCAGCAGCTTGGGCCCAACCGGGACAGGGGTTGTTCAGCCCCAGCATTTT.

The gene calls are TRBV5-1 and TRBJ2-3; a possible D gene is TRBD1 (6 bases). Per germline, CDR1 SGHRS and CDR2 YFSETQ. V dropped 3 bases and J dropped 2 bases, with 13 bases sitting between them. The CDR3 covers 15 residues. CDR3 region: CASSSEQGTTDTQYF. The DNA for the CDR3 is TGCGCCAGCAGCTCTGAGCAGGGGACCACAGATACGCAGTATTTT. Looking up the rest from reference TRBV5-1 and TRBJ2-3 gives the full variable domain: KAGVTQTPRYLIKTRGQQVTLSCSPISGHRSVSWYQQTPGQGLQFLFEYFSETQRNKGNFPGRFSGRQFSNSRSEMNVSTLELGDSALYLCASSSEQGTTDTQYFGPGTRLTVL.

This clone came up a few times. The rearrangement links TRBV19 to TRBJ2-7; 9 bases map to TRBD1. V trimming: 5 bases; J trimming: 3 bases; junction bases outside the gene matches: 5. The CDR3 consists of 14 residues. Per the germline V gene, CDR1 is LNHDA and CDR2 is SQIVND (reference sequence). CDR3 nucleotide sequence: TGTGCCAGTAGTCCGGGACAGGGCGTCTACGAGCAGTACTTC. It is translated as CASSPGQGVYEQYF.

The chain employs TRBV5-3 and TRBJ1-5, with a tentative D call TRBD1 (6 bases). TRBV5-3 is reported as an ORF; its role is uncertain. The CDR3 runs to 14 residues. V was pared by 3 bases and J by 1 base, with 8 bases between. The CDR3 loop reads CARSWGRSNQPQHF. The CDR3 DNA reads TGTGCCAGAAGCTGGGGGCGCAGCAATCAGCCCCAGCATTTT.

The chain links TRBV27 to TRBJ2-5; 13 bases map to TRBD2. This CDR3 has 20 residues. Germline V CDR1 and CDR2: MNHEY, SMNVEV (reference sequence). V was pared by 5 bases and J by 7 bases, with 22 bases of the junction left unmatched. The CDR3 here is CASSLYRGTSGKLRLGTQYF. The CDR3 DNA sequence: TGTGCCAGCAGTCTTTATAGAGGGACTAGCGGGAAGCTCCGATTAGGGACCCAGTACTTC.

The CDR3 nucleotides read TGTGCCAGCAAATCGACAGCAGGAAACACCATATATTTT. This encodes CASKSTAGNTIYF. V usage is TRBV6-1 and J usage is TRBJ1-3; TRBD1 is a possible D gene (5 bases). The CDR3 covers 13 residues. Germline CDR1 reads MNHNS; CDR2 reads SASEGT. V shed 7 bases and J shed 4 bases, with 11 bases lying between them.

This chain joins TRBV7-8 and TRBJ1-5; 8 bases line up with TRBD1. This CDR3 spans 17 amino acids. CDR1 is SGHVS, CDR2 FQNEAQ, per germline. Losses at the gene ends were 5 bases for V and 0 bases for J; bases not matched to a gene: 9. CDR3 sequence reads: CASSPGGLTSSNQPQHF. The CDR3 DNA reads as TGTGCCAGCAGCCCAGGGGGCCTCACCTCTAGCAATCAGCCCCAGCATTTT.

In this sample, this clone turned up a few times. CDR3 DNA: TGTGCCAGCAGCCAAGCGGGACAGCAGGCAAATGAGCAGTTCTTC. It translates to CASSQAGQQANEQFF. The chain carries TRBV4-2 and TRBJ2-1; 7 bases map to TRBD1. The CDR3 runs to 15 residues. Germline CDR1 reads LGHNA; CDR2 reads YNFKEQ. V lost 1 base, J lost 7 bases, and 7 bases stayed unmatched.

J is TRBJ2-6 and V is TRBV2; 10 positions match TRBD1. After removal of 10 bases from V and 3 bases from J, the junction contained 9 bases not matched to a gene. CDR1 and CDR2 from the germline V gene are SNHLY and FYNNEI. CDR3 length: 16 residues. The CDR3 DNA follows: TGTGCCACCACGGACAGGGGGTCCCATGGGGCCAACGTCCTGACTTTC. Translated, it gives CATTDRGSHGANVLTF.

This chain links TRBV29-1 with TRBJ1-2; D is possibly TRBD1 (5 bases). CDR3 size: 12 residues. V was clipped by 3 bases and J by 8 bases, with 13 bases between them. The germline CDR1 and CDR2 sequences are SQVTM and ANQGSEA. CDR3 DNA sequence: TGCAGCGTTGAGGCAGGGAGGGGCGGCTACACCTTC. Translation: CSVEAGRGGYTF.

This clone was picked up a small number of times. The chain combines TRBV10-2 with TRBJ1-5; 11 bases fit TRBD1. Trimming removed 5 bases from V and 0 bases from J; junction bases left unmatched: 6. Germline V gene sequence: CDR1 WSHSY, CDR2 SAAADI. This CDR3 is 17 amino acids long. CDR3 sequence (DNA): TGCGCCAGCAGTTCGGGACAGGGGGGGTTTAGCAATCAGCCCCAGCATTTT. Translated: CASSSGQGGFSNQPQHF.

The V call is TRBV18, the J call TRBJ2-1; D is possibly TRBD1 (6 bases). The CDR3 loop spans 12 amino acids. In germline, CDR1 is KGHSH, CDR2 LQKENI. V lost 3 bases and J lost 7, with 7 bases in between. Here the CDR3 reads CASSPGTNEQFF. CDR3 sequence (DNA): TGTGCCAGCTCACCGGGGACAAATGAGCAGTTCTTC.

In this sample, this clone turned up a few times. CDR3 in DNA: TGCAGCGCCCAGCCCCAGGGGGACGGCGGCTACACCTTC. This encodes CSAQPQGDGGYTF. The rearrangement uses TRBV29-1 and TRBJ1-2; 7 bases are shared with TRBD1. The CDR3 has 13 residues. Germline V gene sequence: CDR1 SQVTM, CDR2 ANQGSEA. The trim removed 7 bases at V and 8 bases at J, leaving 13 bases unmatched.

Only a few counts were recorded for this clone. The V call is TRBV4-1, the J call TRBJ1-1; no reliable D call. The CDR3 totals 16 residues. Germline V gene sequence: CDR1 MGHRA, CDR2 YSYEKL. Trimming took off 0 bases at V and 0 bases at J, with 11 bases between the two ends. In nucleotides, the CDR3 is TGCGCCAGCAGCCAAGATAGAAGGACTATGAACACTGAAGCTTTCTTT. This sequence encodes CASSQDRRTMNTEAFF.

The chain links TRBV5-1 to TRBJ2-5; 15 bases line up with TRBD2. Germline CDR1 is SGHRS and CDR2 is YFSETQ. Losses at the gene ends were 4 bases for V and 3 bases for J; bases not matched to a gene: 4. This CDR3 contains 16 residues. The CDR3 bases are TGCGCCAGCAGCAAAGGGACTAGCGGGGGGAAAGAGACCCAGTACTTC. Translated, it gives CASSKGTSGGKETQYF.

This sequence joins TRBV19 and TRBJ1-2; weak D call: TRBD1 (6 bases). Trimming took off 3 bases at V and 6 bases at J, with 17 bases between the two ends. The germline CDR1 and CDR2 sequences are LNHDA and SQIVND (reference sequence). This CDR3 region has 15 residues. The CDR3 spells CASSINGGMENGYTF. DNA of the CDR3: TGTGCCAGTAGTATCAACGGGGGCATGGAGAATGGCTACACCTTC.

The chain recombines TRBV19 with TRBJ2-3, with 8 bases lining up with TRBD1. Per the germline V gene, CDR1 is LNHDA and CDR2 is SQIVND (reference sequence). The CDR3 has 15 amino acids. Trimming cost V 3 bases and J 4 bases; bases outside gene matches: 6. The CDR3 spells CASSIEDRVADTQYF. CDR3 DNA: TGTGCCAGTAGTATTGAGGACAGGGTGGCAGATACGCAGTATTTT. The whole variable domain, filled in from reference TRBV19 and TRBJ2-3, reads DGGITQSPKYLFRKEGQNVTLSCEQNLNHDAMYWYRQDPGQGLRLIYYSQIVNDFQKGDIAEGYSVSREKKESFPLTVTSAQKNPTAFYLCASSIEDRVADTQYFGPGTRLTVL.

J is TRBJ2-3 and V is TRBV5-4, with D possibly TRBD2 on 5 matching bases. The V end was cut by 0 bases, the J end by 5 bases, with 13 bases between. From germline, CDR1 is SGHNT and CDR2 YYREEE (reference sequence). The CDR3 covers 15 residues. This CDR3 reads CASSLEGGGLDTQYF. For the CDR3, the DNA is TGTGCCAGCAGCTTGGAAGGCGGAGGATTAGATACGCAGTATTTT.

The J gene is TRBJ2-5, the V gene TRBV7-9; D remains unclear. CDR1 SEHNR and CDR2 FQNEAQ come from the germline V gene (reference sequence). V dropped 5 bases and J dropped 5 bases, with 15 bases sitting between them. This CDR3 spans 14 amino acids. CDR3: CASSPRPNAETQYF. The CDR3 DNA reads TGTGCCAGCAGCCCCCGTCCTAATGCGGAGACCCAGTACTTC.

This clone was recorded a few times. The rearrangement uses TRBV4-2 and TRBJ1-5, with TRBD1 matching over 7 bases. Germline V gene lookup returns CDR1 LGHNA and CDR2 YNFKEQ. The CDR3 totals 16 residues. Trimming removed 4 bases from V and 1 base from J; junction bases left unmatched: 7. The CDR3: CASSLSTGESNQPQHF. CDR3 nucleotides: TGTGCCAGCAGCCTATCTACAGGGGAGAGCAATCAGCCCCAGCATTTT.

The chain combines TRBV9 with TRBJ2-1; 8 bases line up with TRBD2. The CDR3 contains 15 residues. Per the germline V gene, CDR1 is SGDLS and CDR2 is YYNGEE. V shed 1 base and J 8 bases; nucleotides not matched to a gene: 8. The CDR3 region is CASSVHQAGVDEQFF. In DNA form, the CDR3 reads TGTGCCAGCAGCGTACACCAAGCGGGGGTGGATGAGCAGTTCTTC.

The chain combines TRBV29-1 with TRBJ2-3, with a weak D call TRBD2 (5 bases). The CDR3 is 15 residues long. The V gene's germline CDR1 is SQVTM and CDR2 ANQGSEA. V lost 7 bases, J lost 3 bases, and 20 bases lay in between. CDR3 residues: CSAQSEGFETDTQYF. The CDR3 region has the DNA TGCAGCGCCCAATCCGAGGGATTTGAAACAGATACGCAGTATTTT.

The chain uses TRBV4-1 and TRBJ2-1; 8 bases agree with TRBD2. The CDR3 is 17 amino acids. With V trimmed by 3 bases and J by 3 bases, 10 bases remained unmatched. Germline CDR1 and CDR2: MGHRA and YSYEKL. CDR3 sequence: CASSQRGERGLYNEQFF. In DNA, the CDR3 is TGCGCCAGCAGCCAGCGGGGGGAGCGGGGACTCTACAATGAGCAGTTCTTC.

J is TRBJ1-4 and V is TRBV9; D is ambiguous. The CDR3 is 15 residues long. The germline V gene has CDR1 SGDLS and CDR2 YYNGEE. Trimming pared 1 base from V and 3 bases from J, leaving 10 bases between. CDR3 protein: CASSVTGGANEKLFF. The CDR3 bases are TGTGCCAGCAGCGTAACGGGTGGGGCTAATGAAAAACTGTTTTTT.